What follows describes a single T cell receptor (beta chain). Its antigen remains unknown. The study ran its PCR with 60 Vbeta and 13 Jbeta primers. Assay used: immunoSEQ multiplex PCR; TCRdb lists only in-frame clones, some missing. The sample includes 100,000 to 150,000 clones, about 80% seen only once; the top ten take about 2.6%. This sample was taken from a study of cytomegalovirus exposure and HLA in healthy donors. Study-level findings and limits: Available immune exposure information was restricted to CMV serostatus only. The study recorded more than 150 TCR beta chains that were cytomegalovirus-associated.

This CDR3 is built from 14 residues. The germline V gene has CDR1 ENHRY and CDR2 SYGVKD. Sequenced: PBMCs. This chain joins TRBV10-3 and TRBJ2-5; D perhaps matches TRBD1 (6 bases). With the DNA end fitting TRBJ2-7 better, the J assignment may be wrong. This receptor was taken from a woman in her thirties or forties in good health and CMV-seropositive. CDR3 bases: TGTGCCATCAGTGAGGGGGGCCCCTCCTACGAGCAGTACTTC. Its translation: CAISEGGPSYEQYF.